This TCR beta chain was recovered during a study of regulatory T cells in long-lasting Graves disease. Study-wide points: TRBV28, TRBJ1-2 and TRBJ2-5 emerged as the favored segments in persistent disease.

Time point here: newly diagnosed GD, antithyroid drugs for less than 3 months. The authors made the TCR library using RNA they extracted from PBMCs. Combining iRepertoire HTBI primers with Arm-PCR of CDR3 regions, the authors built TCR beta libraries. TCRdb re-called the multiplex PCR reads through MiXCR, storing one row per CDR3 protein. The sample holds 390,000 or so distinct CDR3 sequences, approximately 12% seen once. The V end lost 11 bases, the J end lost 2 bases, and 14 bases lay between the germline ends. From germline, CDR1 is ENHRY and CDR2 SYGVKD. The CDR3 is 13 amino acids. At least ten counts were recorded for this clonotype. Antigen specificity is unknown. These data were also filed under a second study, of T cells in Graves' hyperthyroidism and ophthalmopathy.

Material: peripheral blood mononuclear cells (PBMCs), obtained at new diagnosis, from a patient treated with antithyroid drugs. The TCR sequence derives from a woman aged 18 to 35 with Graves disease. V and J are TRBV10-3 and TRBJ2-3; possible D gene TRBD1, 6 bases. CDR3 sequence: CASEGDDTDTQYF. The CDR3 bases are TGTGCCTCCGAGGGGGACGACACAGATACGCAGTATTTT.